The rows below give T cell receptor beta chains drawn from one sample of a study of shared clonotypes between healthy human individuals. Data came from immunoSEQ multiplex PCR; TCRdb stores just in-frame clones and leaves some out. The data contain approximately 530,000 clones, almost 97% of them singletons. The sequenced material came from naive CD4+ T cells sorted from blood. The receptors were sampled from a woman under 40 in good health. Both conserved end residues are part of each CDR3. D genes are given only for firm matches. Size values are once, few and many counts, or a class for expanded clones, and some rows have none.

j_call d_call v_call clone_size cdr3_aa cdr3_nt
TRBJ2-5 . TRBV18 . CASSTIFHERETQYF TGTGCCAGCTCAACCATATTCCACGAAAGGGAGACCCAGTACTTC
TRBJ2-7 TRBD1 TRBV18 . CASSPPPGQGVYEQYF TGTGCCAGCTCACCCCCTCCGGGACAGGGAGTCTACGAGCAGTACTTC
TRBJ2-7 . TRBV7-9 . CASSSFLRGTELYEQYF TGTGCCAGCAGCTCCTTCCTGAGGGGGACGGAGCTCTACGAGCAGTACTTC
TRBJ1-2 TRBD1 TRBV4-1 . CASSHDRVGYTF TGCGCCAGCAGCCACGACAGGGTTGGCTACACCTTC
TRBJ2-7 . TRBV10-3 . CATGTPSYEQYF TGTGCCACCGGGACTCCCTCCTACGAGCAGTACTTC
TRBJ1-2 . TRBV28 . CASSLPPGISGYTF TGTGCCAGCAGTTTACCTCCCGGGATATCTGGCTACACCTTC
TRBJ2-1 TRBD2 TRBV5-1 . CASSAGTSGDNEQFF TGCGCCAGCAGCGCCGGGACTAGCGGTGACAATGAGCAGTTCTTC
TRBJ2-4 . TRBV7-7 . CASSLSLTDGIAKNIQYF TGTGCCAGCAGCCTTTCCCTTACGGACGGTATAGCCAAAAACATTCAGTACTTC
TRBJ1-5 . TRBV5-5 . CASSPAIYQPQHF TGTGCCAGCAGCCCGGCTATTTATCAGCCCCAGCATTTT
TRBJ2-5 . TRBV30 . CAWSPGGETQYF TGTGCCTGGAGTCCCGGAGGGGAGACCCAGTACTTC
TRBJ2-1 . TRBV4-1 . CASSQDPRARQFF TGCGCCAGCAGCCAAGATCCCAGGGCGCGGCAGTTCTTC
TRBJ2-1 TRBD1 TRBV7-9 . CASSLDRDLYNEQFF TGTGCCAGCAGCTTGGACAGGGACCTCTACAATGAGCAGTTCTTC
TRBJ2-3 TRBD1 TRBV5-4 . CASSKGQGPAGTDTQYF TGTGCCAGCAGCAAGGGACAGGGCCCGGCGGGCACAGATACGCAGTATTTT
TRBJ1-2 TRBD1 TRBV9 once CASSADRAIYGYTF TGTGCCAGCAGCGCGGACAGGGCCATCTATGGCTACACCTTC